The 12 T cell receptor beta chains given below trace back to one sample, sequenced in a study of CD8 T cells in ankylosing spondylitis. Their antigens remain unidentified. Regarding the study as a whole: Characteristic of ankylosing spondylitis blood, it appeared, was a TCR beta motif comprising about eight highly homologous variants.

TCRdb ran MiXCR on the 5' RACE reads and lists one entry per CDR3 protein. The sample holds 650,000 to 800,000 distinct CDR3 sequences, 15% to 20% seen once. What was sequenced was blood, either unsorted or a sorted T cell fraction (not recorded which). All receptors come from a male donor with ankylosing spondylitis.

This clonotype has more than one count but fewer than ten. The rearrangement links TRBV20-1 to TRBJ2-1; 8 nucleotides line up with TRBD2. Trimming at V came to 6 bases and at J to 4 bases, leaving 8 bases not matched to a gene. The CDR3 totals 14 residues. The germline gives CDR1 DFQATT, CDR2 SNEGSKA (reference sequence). The CDR3 DNA reads TGCAGTGCAGGAGCGGGAGCTGGGTACAATGAGCAGTTCTTC. Protein product: CSAGAGAGYNEQFF.

The genes are TRBV10-3 and TRBJ2-7, with no clear D. The CDR3 is 14 residues long. The V and J ends lost 0 bases and 5 bases respectively, with 11 bases between them. CDR1 is ENHRY, CDR2 SYGVKD, per germline. DNA for the CDR3: TGTGCCATCAGTGAGTCTGCTAGTCCGAACGAGCAGTACTTC. Translating gives CAISESASPNEQYF.

The V gene is TRBV6-1, the J gene TRBJ1-2; D is ambiguous. V was clipped by 6 bases and J by 1 base, with 9 bases between them. The CDR3 spans 13 residues. CDR1 and CDR2 (germline): MNHNS, SASEGT. The CDR3 DNA follows: TGTGCCAGCAGCTCCCATGGTAACTATGGCTACACCTTC. Amino acids: CASSSHGNYGYTF.

This clonotype was observed a few times. The chain employs TRBV5-1 and TRBJ2-1, with D maybe TRBD1 (6 bases). Trimming took off 1 base at V and 5 bases at J, with 13 bases between the two ends. CDR3 length: 15 residues. From germline, CDR1 is SGHRS and CDR2 YFSETQ. For the CDR3, the DNA is TGCGCCAGCAGCTTGTGGCCAGGGGCTAACAATGAGCAGTTCTTC. Its translation: CASSLWPGANNEQFF.

The rearrangement links TRBV19 to TRBJ2-7, with 7 bases lining up with TRBD1. This CDR3 spans 16 amino acids. Germline lookup yields CDR1 LNHDA and CDR2 SQIVND (reference sequence). The junction had 13 bases not matched to a gene; V was cut back by 6 bases and J by 2 bases. CDR3 in amino acids: CASSTQGGLLTYEQYF. The CDR3, as DNA: TGTGCCAGTAGCACGCAAGGGGGCCTTCTTACCTACGAGCAGTACTTC.

This chain links TRBV10-2 with TRBJ1-5; 7 bases map to TRBD1. CDR1 and CDR2 from the germline V gene are WSHSY and SAAADI. The CDR3 extends over 14 amino acids. V lost 5 bases and J lost 2; bases outside the gene matches: 3. The DNA for the CDR3 is TGCGCCAGCAGTTGGGACAGCCGCAATCAGCCCCAGCATTTT. Its protein product is CASSWDSRNQPQHF.

This chain joins TRBV24-1 and TRBJ2-1, with TRBD2 identical over 9 bases. J lost 5 bases, V lost 5 bases, and 3 bases had no gene match. CDR1 is KGHDR and CDR2 is SFDVKD in the germline V gene. The CDR3 has 14 residues. Written as DNA, the CDR3 is TGTGCCACCAGTGTAGCGGGGGCGAACAATGAGCAGTTCTTC. This gives the protein CATSVAGANNEQFF.

This clonotype was observed a handful of times. The rearrangement joins TRBV6-1 to TRBJ1-5; D unresolved. This CDR3 region has 14 residues. With 4 bases removed from V and 2 bases from J, the gap between germline ends came to 9 bases. Germline loops: CDR1 MNHNS, CDR2 SASEGT. CDR3 amino acids: CASSGGMGNQPQHF. CDR3 sequence (DNA): TGTGCCAGCAGTGGAGGTATGGGCAATCAGCCCCAGCATTTT.

This sequence joins TRBV27 and TRBJ1-2; a weak D match, TRBD1 (5 bases). Trimming took off 5 bases at V and 4 bases at J, with 17 bases between the two ends. The length of the CDR3 is 15 residues. Germline CDR1 reads MNHEY; CDR2 reads SMNVEV (reference sequence). CDR3 protein: CASSDAGRGVYGYTF. DNA for the CDR3: TGTGCCAGCAGTGATGCAGGGAGAGGGGTCTATGGCTACACCTTC.

The table lists this clonotype with a few counts. The chain combines TRBV10-2 with TRBJ2-2; TRBD2 matches at 12 bases. CDR1 and CDR2 from the germline V gene are WSHSY and SAAADI. Trimming cost V 4 bases and J 6 bases; bases outside gene matches: 6. This CDR3 contains 16 residues. CDR3 sequence reads: CASSALAGGLAGELFF. CDR3 nucleotide sequence: TGCGCCAGCAGTGCCCTAGCGGGGGGGCTGGCCGGGGAGCTGTTTTTT.

This clonotype appeared a few times. The V and J genes are TRBV5-1 and TRBJ2-7; 9 bases line up with TRBD1. V shed 4 bases and J 5 bases; nucleotides not matched to a gene: 7. In germline, CDR1 is SGHRS, CDR2 YFSETQ. The CDR3 is 14 residues long. CDR3 sequence reads: CASSGGDRENEQYF. DNA for the CDR3: TGCGCCAGCAGCGGGGGGGACAGGGAGAACGAGCAGTACTTC. Based on the CDR3 plus reference TRBV5-1 and TRBJ2-7, the full variable domain is KAGVTQTPRYLIKTRGQQVTLSCSPISGHRSVSWYQQTPGQGLQFLFEYFSETQRNKGNFPGRFSGRQFSNSRSEMNVSTLELGDSALYLCASSGGDRENEQYFGPGTRLTVT.

The chain links TRBV9 to TRBJ2-1; TRBD2 might be the D (6 bases). CDR1 and CDR2 (germline): SGDLS, YYNGEE. V was pared by 4 bases and J by 10 bases, with 21 bases between. CDR3 length equals 15 residues. The CDR3 region has the DNA TGTGCCAGCAGCCCCCCGGGAGTATCCGATCGGGAGCAGTTCTTC. It specifies CASSPPGVSDREQFF.